This TCR beta chain was captured in a study of PD-1 blockade in classical Hodgkin lymphoma. The study's findings and limits: Complete responders matched newly diagnosed patients in baseline diversity. Compared with healthy donors, newly diagnosed patients reportedly showed lower baseline TCR diversity. CD4+ TCR diversity, unlike CD8+, rose significantly by C4D1.

This CDR3 contains 13 residues. The V and J ends lost 0 bases and 1 base respectively, with 4 bases between them. CDR1 is MGHRA and CDR2 is YSYEKL in the germline V gene. Sequencing used immunoSEQ multiplex PCR; TCRdb keeps in-frame clones, though not all of them. The sample consists of roughly 60,000 clones, approximately 90% of them appearing once. Notes on this clone: Its specificity is not known.

As to time point: cycle 4 day 1 (C4D1), after less than 7 weeks of nivolumab. All trial patients relapsed after autologous stem cell transplantation. Best response was recorded as complete response, partial response or progressive disease. Sample: peripheral blood mononuclear cells (PBMCs), taken before the fourth cycle of nivolumab. This clonotype originated in a human donor with classical Hodgkin lymphoma. The chain joins TRBV4-1 to TRBJ2-7; D gene ambiguous. The CDR3 DNA follows: TGCGCCAGCAGCCAAGATGGTTCCTACGAGCAGTACTTC. Amino acid sequence: CASSQDGSYEQYF.